A single T cell receptor beta chain is shown here with its context. What this receptor recognizes is not known. No much larger clone is present one base from it, and per-base qualities are unavailable. As encoded in the germline V gene, CDR1 is SGDLS while CDR2 is YYNGEE. Trimming leaves V shorter by 0 bases and J shorter by 4 bases, with the junction holding 7 bases beyond the gene matches. From its cysteine to its phenylalanine, the CDR3 spans 16 amino acids. Just the 48-base CDR3 DNA is kept, in frame starting at base 1. Library method: the immunoSEQ multiplex PCR assay. This is the immuneACCESS table as TCRdb keeps it, with only in-frame sequences that have V and J called. A part of the clones is gone; compared with another copy, unresolved V genes explain less than half, and the rest is unexplained. The sample includes 100,000 to 150,000 clones, with around 86% observed a single time. Clones ranked in the top ten supply about 8.7% of the sample.

The sample is drawn from a study of control samples from healthy donors and cancer patients (dated by TCRdb to about 2020). The V and J genes are TRBV9 and TRBJ2-7, and 10 junction bases match TRBD2. The sequenced sample consisted of blood. The source of this sequence is a man aged 35 to 55 in good health. The CDR3 is CASSVAPLAGAYEQYF. The DNA sequence is as follows: TGTGCCAGCAGCGTAGCGCCCCTAGCGGGGGCGTACGAGCAGTACTTC.